The T cell receptor beta chain described here comes from a study of identical twins. Findings and limits, study-wide: Cord blood beta clonotypes present at high abundance carried fewer insertions; no such pattern appeared in memory repertoires.

Looked up from germline, CDR1 is SGHTA and CDR2 is FQGNSA. The CDR3 extends over 13 amino acids. TCRdb passed the 5' RACE reads through MiXCR, listing each CDR3 protein once. This sample has 1.5 million or so distinct CDR3 sequences, with under 35% found just once. Every sampled donor was Caucasian and healthy. As for this clonotype: The antigen is undetermined. One junction end disagrees with the germline gene, perhaps due to a read error.

The sample was cord blood. V is TRBV7-2 and J is TRBJ2-5, with D possibly called TRBD1 or TRBD2 (5 bases each). This receptor was identified in a newborn girl in good health. CDR3 loop: CARSLRGRETQYF. In DNA form, the CDR3 reads TGTGCCCGCAGCTTACGGGGCAGAGAGACCCAGTACTTC.